Below, one TCR beta chain is given with its context. The data stem from a study of graft-versus-host responses after intestinal transplantation. Study details: Every transplant recipient was induced with anti-thymocyte globulin, then maintained on tacrolimus and steroids for two to three years.

V shed 5 bases and J 3 bases; nucleotides not matched to a gene: 3. The CDR3 is 13 amino acids. From germline, CDR1 is MDHEN and CDR2 SYDVKM. Whole-study results and caveats: Allograft graft-versus-host to host-versus-graft clonal ratios ran high in patients with graft-donor T cell macrochimerism. The highest levels of circulating GvH clones went along with early declines in HvG clones after transplant. Among recipient marrow samples, GvH clones were found; some appeared first in ileum or blood.

The table came from immunoSEQ multiplex PCR; TCRdb's copy has only in-frame clones and leaves some out. The table has 12,000 to 15,000 clones, approximately 32% seen once. This TCR was sampled from a human patient who received an intestinal transplant. Sequenced here: alloreactive CD4+ T cells from a mixed lymphocyte reaction culture, sampled before intestinal transplant. Specified subset: CFSE-low proliferating T cells sorted from approximately six-day pre-transplant mixed lymphocyte reaction (GvH or HvG direction). The chain employs TRBV28 and TRBJ2-7; 8 bases agree with TRBD1. The CDR3 DNA reads as TGTGCCAGCAGTCGGACAGGGATCTACGAGCAGTACTTC. It specifies CASSRTGIYEQYF.